This T cell receptor (beta chain) was sequenced in a study of response to subunit inactivated influenza vaccine. To note about this clonotype: Its specificity is not known.

General study points: The authors suggested that every seasonal influenza vaccination recruits few new T cells.

The CDR3 sequence is 13 residues long. The V end was cut by 1 base, the J end by 5 bases, with 7 bases between. Germline CDR1 reads SGHNT; CDR2 reads YYREEE (reference sequence). TCRdb re-called the RT-PCR reads through MiXCR, storing one row per CDR3 protein. Of 650,000 or so distinct CDR3 sequences in the sample, about 14% are singletons; the top ten hold roughly 7.6%. The sequencing used PBMCs from blood, collected around 15 days before vaccination. The rearrangement uses TRBV5-4 and TRBJ2-1; D not certain. This receptor was identified in a man aged 45 to 65 who received an inactivated influenza vaccine. CDR3 bases: TGTGCCAGCAGCTTGCCGGCCGACAATGAGCAGTTCTTC. Protein product: CASSLPADNEQFF. The whole variable domain, remainder taken from reference TRBV5-4 and TRBJ2-1, is ETGVTQSPTHLIKTRGQQVTLRCSSQSGHNTVSWYQQALGQGPQFIFQYYREEENGRGNFPPRFSGLQFPNYSSELNVNALELDDSALYLCASSLPADNEQFFGPGTRLTVL.